A selection of T cell receptor beta chains follows, all from one sample in a study of blood T cell repertoires in COVID-19. Some clones are missing from TCRdb's copy, which holds only in-frame ones; the method was immunoSEQ multiplex PCR. The sample comprises roughly 60,000 clones, roughly 88% of which are singletons, and 9.5% to 13% rests with the top ten. The source material was peripheral blood. These receptors were obtained from a young man with COVID-19, enrolled during active disease. CDR3s include the opening cysteine and the closing phenylalanine or tryptophan. Each record gives: J gene, D gene, V gene, clone size, CDR3 protein, CDR3 DNA. D genes are given only for firm matches. Only some rows state a clone size, as once, few, many or a class for expanded clones.

>TRBJ2-3|TRBD2|TRBV7-2|-
CASSLDGGRGDTQYF
TGTGCCAGCAGCTTAGACGGCGGGAGAGGAGATACGCAGTATTTT
>TRBJ1-5|-|TRBV11-2|-
CASSLDGGNQPQHF
TGTGCCAGCAGCTTAGATGGGGGGAATCAGCCCCAGCATTTT
>TRBJ1-1|-|TRBV28|-
CASSLAVGGAVNTEAFF
TGTGCCAGCAGTTTAGCCGTAGGAGGGGCAGTGAACACTGAAGCTTTCTTT
>TRBJ1-2|TRBD1|TRBV5-5|-
CASRKQGSGGYTF
TGTGCCAGCAGAAAACAGGGGTCGGGGGGCTACACCTTC
>TRBJ2-3|TRBD2|TRBV9|-
CASSGGGIAGGEDTQYF
TGTGCCAGCAGCGGGGGGGGAATAGCGGGAGGAGAAGATACGCAGTATTTT
>TRBJ2-7|TRBD2|TRBV7-8|-
CASSYPGLAGNYEQYF
TGTGCCAGCAGCTACCCCGGACTAGCGGGAAATTACGAGCAGTACTTC
>TRBJ2-1|-|TRBV3-1/TRBV3-2|once
CASSQDRGPRFF
TGTGCCAGCAGCCAAGATAGGGGTCCCCGGTTCTTC
>TRBJ1-1|-|TRBV27|-
CASRETGKGSRAFF
TGTGCCAGCAGAGAAACAGGGAAAGGATCCCGAGCTTTCTTT
>TRBJ1-5|-|TRBV7-9|few
CASSLDPGGYSNQPQHF
TGTGCCAGCAGCTTAGATCCAGGAGGCTATAGCAATCAGCCCCAGCATTTT
>TRBJ2-7|TRBD2|TRBV24-1|-
CATSAPGGYEQYF
TGTGCCACCAGTGCACCGGGGGGATACGAGCAGTACTTC
>TRBJ2-1|TRBD2|TRBV7-6|once
CASSLDPTSGNEQFF
TGTGCCAGCAGCTTAGATCCGACTAGCGGAAATGAGCAGTTCTTC
>TRBJ2-5|TRBD1|TRBV19|once
CASRDRGLETQYF
TGTGCCAGTAGGGACAGGGGTTTGGAGACCCAGTACTTC
>TRBJ1-2|TRBD1|TRBV6-5|-
CASSTPGQITYGYTF
TGTGCCAGCAGCACCCCGGGACAGATTACTTATGGCTACACCTTC
>TRBJ2-7|-|TRBV27|many
CASRVRDTSYEQYF
TGTGCCAGCAGGGTACGGGACACCTCCTACGAGCAGTACTTC
>TRBJ2-1|TRBD1|TRBV29-1|-
CSVRPGGPYNEQFF
TGCAGCGTCAGACCAGGGGGCCCCTACAATGAGCAGTTCTTC
>TRBJ1-5|TRBD1|TRBV27|few
CASSLSAGTGENQPQHF
TGTGCCAGCAGTTTATCGGCCGGGACAGGGGAAAATCAGCCCCAGCATTTT
>TRBJ2-7|-|TRBV6-5|once
CASSSPRAVSSYEQYF
TGTGCCAGCAGTTCCCCCAGGGCCGTCAGCTCCTACGAGCAGTACTTC
>TRBJ2-1|TRBD2|TRBV3-1/TRBV3-2|once
CASRRAGGNEQFF
TGTGCCAGCAGAAGAGCGGGAGGGAATGAGCAGTTCTTC
>TRBJ1-1|TRBD1|TRBV23-1|-
CASSPWGRGIGNTEAFF
TGCGCCAGCAGTCCTTGGGGCAGGGGGATTGGGAACACTGAAGCTTTCTTT
>TRBJ1-1|-|TRBV30|-
CAWKSHRAPEAFF
TGTGCCTGGAAATCCCACAGGGCCCCTGAAGCTTTCTTT
>TRBJ2-7|TRBD1|TRBV6-2/TRBV6-3|-
CASSWGQAAYEQYF
TGTGCCAGCAGTTGGGGACAGGCTGCCTACGAGCAGTACTTC
>TRBJ2-1|TRBD2|TRBV6-6|-
CASSRNIAGGSNEQFF
TGTGCCAGCAGTCGGAATATAGCGGGAGGGTCAAATGAGCAGTTCTTC
>TRBJ2-1|TRBD1|TRBV11-3|-
CASSRRDSGYNEQFF
TGTGCCAGCAGCAGACGGGACAGTGGATACAATGAGCAGTTCTTC
>TRBJ1-6|TRBD1|TRBV10-2|few
CASSTGGNSPLHF
TGCGCCAGCAGCACAGGGGGGAATTCACCCCTCCACTTT
>TRBJ2-1|-|TRBV27|-
CASSRSLAYNEQFF
TGTGCCAGCAGCCGAAGCTTAGCCTACAATGAGCAGTTCTTC
>TRBJ2-1|-|TRBV2|-
CATPARRDGSYNEQFF
TGTGCCACCCCGGCCCGGCGGGATGGGTCCTACAATGAGCAGTTCTTC
>TRBJ1-5|TRBD1|TRBV7-9|-
CASSSTQGGGQPQHF
TGTGCCAGCAGCTCCACCCAGGGGGGCGGACAGCCCCAGCATTTT